A selection of T cell receptor beta chains follows, all from one sample in a study of blood T cell repertoires in COVID-19. Here immunoSEQ multiplex PCR was the method, and the copy in TCRdb shows in-frame clones only, minus some. This sample has approximately 230,000 clones, with about 88% found just once. The sequenced material came from peripheral blood. All receptors come from a woman in her thirties or forties who had recovered from COVID-19. Each CDR3 is given with its conserved first and last residue. Each record gives: D gene, clone size, V gene, J gene, CDR3 DNA, CDR3 protein. D genes are given only for firm matches. Size is stated for part of the rows, as once, few or many counts, or as a class when the clone is expanded.

TRBD1	-	TRBV3-1/TRBV3-2	TRBJ2-7	TGTGCCAGCAGCCCGACCGGGACAGGGGGCAAGTACGAGCAGTACTTC	CASSPTGTGGKYEQYF
-	-	TRBV5-5	TRBJ2-1	TGTGCCAGCAGCTCGGTCCCGGGACTTTTCTCGAGCTCCTACAATGAGCAGTTCTTC	CASSSVPGLFSSSYNEQFF
-	-	TRBV18	TRBJ1-2	TGTGCCAGCTCACCAACATCTAACTATGGCTACACCTTC	CASSPTSNYGYTF
TRBD1	-	TRBV5-4	TRBJ2-7	TGTGCCAGCAGCTCCGGACAGGCTAACTCCTACGAGCAGTACTTC	CASSSGQANSYEQYF
-	-	TRBV27	TRBJ1-2	TGTGCCAGCAGTTTTGGGCCAGGCTCTAACTATGGCTACACCTTC	CASSFGPGSNYGYTF
TRBD2	-	TRBV19	TRBJ2-1	TGTGCCAGCGGAGCGGGATTCCTCACATACAATGAGCAGTTCTTC	CASGAGFLTYNEQFF
TRBD1	-	TRBV19	TRBJ2-7	TGTGCCAGTAGGAGGACAGGGGGCGATTGGGGCTACGAGCAGTACTTC	CASRRTGGDWGYEQYF
TRBD1	-	TRBV6-5	TRBJ1-5	TGTGCCAGCAGTAGGACAGGCCCCCCGCCCCAGCATTTT	CASSRTGPPPQHF
TRBD1	-	TRBV11-1	TRBJ2-7	TGTGCCAGCAGCTTAGCGGAGACAGGGCTCGAGCAGTACTTC	CASSLAETGLEQYF
-	once	TRBV4-3	TRBJ1-1	TGCGCCAGCAGCCAAGTAGGACACATGAAACCCCCCAACTACGACACTGAAGCTTTCTTT	CASSQVGHMKPPNYDTEAFF
-	-	TRBV3-1/TRBV3-2	TRBJ2-3	TGTGCCAGCAGCCCAACCGGGACTAGCACAGATACGCAGTATTTT	CASSPTGTSTDTQYF
TRBD1	once	TRBV7-2	TRBJ2-3	TGTGCCAGCAGCGCCCGGACAGGGGCCAACACAGATACGCAGTATTTT	CASSARTGANTDTQYF
TRBD2	-	TRBV7-2	TRBJ2-2	TGTGCCAGCAGCTTCTCAGGACTAGCGGGATACACCGGGGAGCTGTTTTTT	CASSFSGLAGYTGELFF
-	-	TRBV19	TRBJ2-1	TGTGCCAGTAGTATTCAGGGTGGGGTGCGTTTCAATGAGCAGTTCTTC	CASSIQGGVRFNEQFF
TRBD1	-	TRBV7-2	TRBJ1-5	TGTGCCAGCAGCCCGACGACAGGGGCTGGCAATCAGCCCCAGCATTTT	CASSPTTGAGNQPQHF
-	-	TRBV5-1	TRBJ1-5	TGCGCCAGCAGCTTTGACGGAGTCAATCAGCCCCAGCATTTT	CASSFDGVNQPQHF
-	-	TRBV7-2	TRBJ1-1	TGTGCCAGCAGCTTAGGTGTGAACCGGGGTGCTTTCTTT	CASSLGVNRGAFF
-	-	TRBV19	TRBJ1-1	TGTGCCAGTAAAAACAGGGATGGTACTGAAGCTTTCTTT	CASKNRDGTEAFF
-	-	TRBV7-3	TRBJ2-1	TGTGCCAGCAGCTCCGGTTCCTACAATGAGCAGTTCTTC	CASSSGSYNEQFF
-	-	TRBV28	TRBJ1-5	TGTGCCAGCAGTCGAGGGGTGGTACAGGGAATTAGCAATCAGCCCCAGCATTTT	CASSRGVVQGISNQPQHF
-	-	TRBV6-5	TRBJ2-5	TGTGCCAGCAGTTACTCCCATCCGCGGGGTGAAGAGACCCAGTACTTC	CASSYSHPRGEETQYF
TRBD2	-	TRBV7-3	TRBJ2-1	TGTGCCAGCAGCTTAGGAAGCGGGGGGGCCAATGAGCAGTTCTTC	CASSLGSGGANEQFF
-	-	TRBV7-2	TRBJ1-2	TGTGCCAGCAGCTTGGGCCGTACATATGGCTACACCTTC	CASSLGRTYGYTF
TRBD1	-	TRBV11-3	TRBJ1-1	TGTGCCAGCAGCTTAGCCCAGGGACAGGGTAAAGAAGCTTTCTTT	CASSLAQGQGKEAFF
-	-	TRBV27	TRBJ2-5	TGTGCCAGCAGGCTGACAGGGAGGAAAGAGACCCAGTACTTC	CASRLTGRKETQYF
-	-	TRBV3-1/TRBV3-2	TRBJ1-2	TGTGCCAGCAGCCAAGAAAGATCCCGACGGGTATCGGTTATCTATGGCTACACCTTC	CASSQERSRRVSVIYGYTF
TRBD2	-	TRBV28	TRBJ2-1	TGTGCCAGCAGTTTGCGGGGGGGATACAATGAGCAGTTCTTC	CASSLRGGYNEQFF
TRBD1	-	TRBV28	TRBJ1-2	TGTGCCAGCAGCCTTCCACAGGGGGCTTACGGCTACACCTTC	CASSLPQGAYGYTF
-	-	TRBV4-3	TRBJ2-5	TGCGCCAGCAGCCAGTGGGGAGGCCCCGGGGAGACCCAGTACTTC	CASSQWGGPGETQYF
-	-	TRBV12-3/TRBV12-4	TRBJ2-7	TGTGCCAGCAGGCCCACAGGGACCTACGAGCAGTACTTC	CASRPTGTYEQYF
TRBD2	-	TRBV18	TRBJ2-5	TGTGCCAGCTCACACGGGACTAGCGATCAAGAGACCCAGTACTTC	CASSHGTSDQETQYF
TRBD1	-	TRBV19	TRBJ2-7	TGTGCCAGTAGTATGGGACAGGGAACCCTCTACGAGCAGTACTTC	CASSMGQGTLYEQYF
-	-	TRBV4-2	TRBJ1-5	TGTGCCAGCAGCCAAGAACAGTATCAGCCCCAGCATTTT	CASSQEQYQPQHF
-	-	TRBV7-2	TRBJ1-2	TGTGCCAGCAGCTTAGCCGAGTCAGGGGCCGGCTACACCTTC	CASSLAESGAGYTF
-	-	TRBV11-2	TRBJ1-1	TGTGCCAGCAGCTTTGCCCCAGGGGAGGGCGGCACTGAAGCTTTCTTT	CASSFAPGEGGTEAFF
-	-	TRBV4-2	TRBJ1-3	TGTGCCAGCAGCCAACCAGGGTCCTCTGGAAACACCATATATTTT	CASSQPGSSGNTIYF
TRBD1	-	TRBV7-2	TRBJ2-5	TGTGCCAGCAGCTCCCGGACAGGGGCAGGGGAGACCCAGTACTTC	CASSSRTGAGETQYF
-	-	TRBV7-2	TRBJ2-4	TGTGCCAGCAGCCCAAGCGGGGCCAAAAACATTCAGTACTTC	CASSPSGAKNIQYF
TRBD2	-	TRBV3-1/TRBV3-2	TRBJ2-1	TGTGCCAGCACTCAAGGGCCAGCGGGAGGTGATGAGCAGTTCTTC	CASTQGPAGGDEQFF
TRBD2	-	TRBV2	TRBJ2-1	TGTGCCAGCAGTGATTCCAGCGGGGGTTGGAATGAGCAGTTCTTC	CASSDSSGGWNEQFF
-	once	TRBV20-1	TRBJ1-2	TGCAGTGCTAGTCAGGCAGGCCTGAGCTCTAACTATGGCTACACCTTC	CSASQAGLSSNYGYTF
-	-	TRBV9	TRBJ1-4	TGTGCCAGCAGCGAGGCGGGGCGGAATGAAAAACTGTTTTTT	CASSEAGRNEKLFF
-	few	TRBV6-2/TRBV6-3	TRBJ1-1	TGTGCCAGCAGTTACCGCGCAGGGCCCGGGGGGAACACTGAAGCTTTCTTT	CASSYRAGPGGNTEAFF
TRBD2	-	TRBV20-1	TRBJ2-7	TGCAGTGTGCTAGCGGGAGTAGAGCAGTACTTC	CSVLAGVEQYF
-	-	TRBV7-9	TRBJ1-1	TGTGCCAGCAGTCAAGGTACGCAGGTTGAAGCTTTCTTT	CASSQGTQVEAFF
TRBD2	-	TRBV11-3	TRBJ2-4	TGTGCCAGCAGCCCCCCTATGGGAGGGTTGGTGGCCAAAAACATTCAGTACTTC	CASSPPMGGLVAKNIQYF